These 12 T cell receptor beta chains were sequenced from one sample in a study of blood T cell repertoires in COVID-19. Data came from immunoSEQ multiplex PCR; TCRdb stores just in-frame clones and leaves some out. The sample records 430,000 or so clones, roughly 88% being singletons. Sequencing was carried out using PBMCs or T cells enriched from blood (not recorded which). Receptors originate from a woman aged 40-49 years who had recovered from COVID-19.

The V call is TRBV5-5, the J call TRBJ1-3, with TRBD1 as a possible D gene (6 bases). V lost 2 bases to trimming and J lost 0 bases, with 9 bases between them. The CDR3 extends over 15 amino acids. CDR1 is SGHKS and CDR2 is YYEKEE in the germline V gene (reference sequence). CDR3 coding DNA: TGTGCCAGCAGCTTAGGACAGAGCTCTGGAAACACCATATATTTT. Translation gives CASSLGQSSGNTIYF.

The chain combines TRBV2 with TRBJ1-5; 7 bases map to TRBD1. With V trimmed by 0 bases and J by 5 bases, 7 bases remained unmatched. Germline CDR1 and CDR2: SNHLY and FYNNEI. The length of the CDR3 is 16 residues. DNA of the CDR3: TGTGCCAGCAGTGAAGCGAGGGCCAGGGGGTATCAGCCCCAGCATTTT. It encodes CASSEARARGYQPQHF.

DNA for the CDR3: TGTGCCATCAGTGAGTCTATGGTAGCGGGAGGAAATGAGCAGTACTTC. Protein product: CAISESMVAGGNEQYF. The V gene is TRBV10-3, the J gene TRBJ2-7, with 10 bases matching TRBD2. V lost 0 bases to trimming and J lost 7 bases; unmatched junction nucleotides: 9. The CDR3 has 16 residues. Germline V gene data show CDR1 as ENHRY and CDR2 as SYGVKD.

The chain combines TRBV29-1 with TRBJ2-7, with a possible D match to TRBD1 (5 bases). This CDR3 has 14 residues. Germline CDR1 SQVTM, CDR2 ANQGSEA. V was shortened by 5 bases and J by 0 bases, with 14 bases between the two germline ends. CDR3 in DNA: TGCAGCGTTAGGGCGGACACCTCCTCCTACGAGCAGTACTTC. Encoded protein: CSVRADTSSYEQYF.

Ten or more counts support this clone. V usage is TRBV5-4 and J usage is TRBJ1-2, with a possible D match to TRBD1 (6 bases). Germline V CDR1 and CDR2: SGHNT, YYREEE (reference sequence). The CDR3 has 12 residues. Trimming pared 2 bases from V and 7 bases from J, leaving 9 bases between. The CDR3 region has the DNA TGTGCCAGCAGCTTTAGGGGGTCTGGCTACACCTTC. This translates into CASSFRGSGYTF.

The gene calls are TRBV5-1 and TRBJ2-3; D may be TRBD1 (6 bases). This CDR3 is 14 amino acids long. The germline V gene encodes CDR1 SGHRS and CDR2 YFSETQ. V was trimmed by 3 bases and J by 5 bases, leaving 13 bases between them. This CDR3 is CASSWTNREDTQYF. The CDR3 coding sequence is TGCGCCAGCAGCTGGACAAACAGGGAAGATACGCAGTATTTT.

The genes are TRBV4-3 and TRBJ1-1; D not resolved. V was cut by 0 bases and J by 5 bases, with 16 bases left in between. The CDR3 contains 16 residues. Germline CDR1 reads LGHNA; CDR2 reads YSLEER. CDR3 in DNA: TGCGCCAGCAGCCAAGAGGGTGAGGTCACGCGGACTGAAGCTTTCTTT. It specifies CASSQEGEVTRTEAFF.

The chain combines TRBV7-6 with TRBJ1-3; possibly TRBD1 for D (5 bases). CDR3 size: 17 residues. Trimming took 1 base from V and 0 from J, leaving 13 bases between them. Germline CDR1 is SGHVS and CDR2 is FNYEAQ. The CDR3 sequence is CASSLESRAHSGNTIYF. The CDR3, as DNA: TGTGCCAGCAGCTTAGAGAGCAGGGCGCACTCTGGAAACACCATATATTTT.

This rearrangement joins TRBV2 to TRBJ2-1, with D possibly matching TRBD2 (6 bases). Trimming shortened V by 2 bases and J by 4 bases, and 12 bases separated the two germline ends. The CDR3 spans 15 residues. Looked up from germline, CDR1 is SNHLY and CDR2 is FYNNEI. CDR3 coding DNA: TGTGCCAGCAGTGAAACGGGGGAGTTATACAATGAGCAGTTCTTC. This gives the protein CASSETGELYNEQFF.

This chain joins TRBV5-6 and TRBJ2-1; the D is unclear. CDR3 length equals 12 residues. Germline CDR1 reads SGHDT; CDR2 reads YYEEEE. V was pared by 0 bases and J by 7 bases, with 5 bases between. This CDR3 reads CASSLDVNEQFF. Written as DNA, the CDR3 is TGTGCCAGCAGCTTGGATGTAAATGAGCAGTTCTTC.

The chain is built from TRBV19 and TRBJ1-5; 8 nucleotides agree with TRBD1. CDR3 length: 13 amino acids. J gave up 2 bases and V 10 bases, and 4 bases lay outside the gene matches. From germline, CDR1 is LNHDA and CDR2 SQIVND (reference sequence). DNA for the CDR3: TGTGCCACCTCGGACAGGGGCAATCAGCCCCAGCATTTT. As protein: CATSDRGNQPQHF.

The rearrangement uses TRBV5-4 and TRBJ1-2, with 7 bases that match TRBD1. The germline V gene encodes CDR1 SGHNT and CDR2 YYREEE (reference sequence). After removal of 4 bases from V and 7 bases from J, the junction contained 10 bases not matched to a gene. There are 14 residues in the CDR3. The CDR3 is CASSENDRAGGYTF. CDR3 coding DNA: TGTGCCAGCAGCGAAAATGACAGGGCGGGTGGCTACACCTTC. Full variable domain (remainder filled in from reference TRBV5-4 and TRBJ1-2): ETGVTQSPTHLIKTRGQQVTLRCSSQSGHNTVSWYQQALGQGPQFIFQYYREEENGRGNFPPRFSGLQFPNYSSELNVNALELDDSALYLCASSENDRAGGYTFGSGTRLTVV.